These 32 T cell receptor beta chains originate from one sample sequenced in a study of technical replicates of blood from several donors. Profiling relied on immunoSEQ multiplex PCR, and the TCRdb table lists in-frame clones only, not all of them. This sample has around 95,000 clones, with approximately 96% found just once. Sequenced: T cells isolated from PBMCs. The receptor source for this set is a human donor in good health.

The chain carries TRBV30 and TRBJ1-4; D gene uncertain. CDR3 length equals 14 residues. CDR1 and CDR2 from the germline V gene are GTSNPN and SVGIG (reference sequence). Between the trimmed V and J ends, which lost 1 base and 4 bases, there was a span of 10 bases. CDR3 coding DNA: TGTGCCTGGAGTGCACGGACTTTTAATGAAAAACTGTTTTTT. Protein sequence: CAWSARTFNEKLFF.

The chain employs TRBV5-1 and TRBJ2-3, with D uncertain. V shed 2 bases and J shed 2 bases, with 12 bases lying between them. CDR1 and CDR2 (germline): SGHRS, YFSETQ. This CDR3 is 15 amino acids long. The CDR3 DNA sequence: TGCGCCAGCAGCTTTAGTTGGCAGGACACAGATACGCAGTATTTT. This encodes CASSFSWQDTDTQYF.

The V call is TRBV7-7, the J call TRBJ2-7; D is unresolved. The CDR3 has 10 residues. V dropped 3 bases and J dropped 7 bases, with 4 bases sitting between them. CDR1 is SSHAT and CDR2 is FNYEAQ in the germline V gene (reference sequence). CDR3 coding DNA: TGTGCCAGCAGCTTCCCTGAGCAGTACTTC. Residues: CASSFPEQYF. Complete variable domain (other parts from reference TRBV7-7 and TRBJ2-7): GAGVSQSPRYKVTKRGQDVTLRCDPISSHATLYWYQQALGQGPEFLTYFNYEAQPDKSGLPSDRFSAERPEGSISTLTIQRTEQRDSAMYRCASSFPEQYFGPGTRLTVT.

The chain joins TRBV7-2 to TRBJ1-2; 7 nucleotides agree with TRBD1. CDR1 and CDR2 (germline): SGHTA, FQGNSA. The CDR3 is 15 amino acids. After removal of 5 bases from V and 4 bases from J, the junction contained 10 bases not matched to a gene. The DNA of the CDR3 is TGTGCCAGCAGCCGGACAGGCGGTTTGGGCTATGGCTACACCTTC. This sequence encodes CASSRTGGLGYGYTF.

The gene calls are TRBV29-1 and TRBJ2-3; TRBD1 agrees at 7 bases. The CDR3 length is 12 residues. Germline-derived CDR1 and CDR2 are SQVTM and ANQGSEA. The junction had 7 bases not matched to a gene; V was cut back by 7 bases and J by 6 bases. Here the CDR3 reads CSATGFRDTQYF. DNA for the CDR3: TGCAGCGCGACAGGGTTTAGGGATACGCAGTATTTT.

V usage is TRBV5-1 and J usage is TRBJ2-5, with 8 bases identical to TRBD2. The CDR3 is made up of 16 amino acids. Per the germline V gene, CDR1 is SGHRS and CDR2 is YFSETQ. Trimming cost V 0 bases and J 4 bases; bases outside gene matches: 8. The DNA of the CDR3 is TGCGCCAGCAGCTTGGCCCCGGGGGGGCATTTAGAGACCCAGTACTTC. This sequence encodes CASSLAPGGHLETQYF.

This chain connects TRBV4-1 to TRBJ2-1; 10 positions agree with TRBD2. The J segment lost 7 bases and the V segment lost 0 bases, leaving 6 bases of the junction unmatched. Germline loops: CDR1 MGHRA, CDR2 YSYEKL. This CDR3 comprises 16 residues. The CDR3: CASSQDLASGGNEQFF. The DNA of the CDR3 is TGCGCCAGCAGCCAAGATTTGGCTAGCGGGGGTAATGAGCAGTTCTTC.

The genes are TRBV6-1 and TRBJ2-7; TRBD1 matches at 11 bases. Looked up from germline, CDR1 is MNHNS and CDR2 is SASEGT. This CDR3 is built from 15 residues. The V gene end was trimmed by 5 bases and the J gene end by 4 bases; junction bases not matched to a gene: 7. CDR3 loop: CASSPRTGGRYEQYF. CDR3 coding DNA: TGTGCCAGCAGTCCACGGACAGGGGGCAGGTACGAGCAGTACTTC.

This chain links TRBV7-9 with TRBJ2-7; 7 nucleotides line up with TRBD1. This CDR3 has 15 amino acids. The J segment lost 2 bases and the V segment lost 4 bases, leaving 8 bases of the junction unmatched. The germline CDR1 and CDR2 sequences are SEHNR and FQNEAQ (reference sequence). Written as DNA, the CDR3 is TGTGCCAGCAGCTCCACGGGACAGAAAGCCTACGAGCAGTACTTC. Its protein is CASSSTGQKAYEQYF. The whole variable domain, remainder taken from reference TRBV7-9 and TRBJ2-7, is DTGVSQNPRHKITKRGQNVTFRCDPISEHNRLYWYRQTLGQGPEFLTYFQNEAQLEKSRLLSDRFSAERPKGSFSTLEIQRTEQGDSAMYLCASSSTGQKAYEQYFGPGTRLTVT.

The CDR3 coding sequence is TGCGCCAGCAGCTTGGCTCCGGGACAGCTACTCACAGATACGCAGTATTTT. This codes for CASSLAPGQLLTDTQYF. The V and J genes are TRBV5-1 and TRBJ2-3; TRBD1 matches 7 bases. CDR1 and CDR2 (germline): SGHRS, YFSETQ. Trimming cost V 0 bases and J 2 bases; bases outside gene matches: 9. CDR3 length equals 17 residues.

This rearrangement joins TRBV19 to TRBJ1-2; 9 nucleotides match TRBD1. Germline values: CDR1 LNHDA, CDR2 SQIVND (reference sequence). There are 12 residues in the CDR3. The V gene end was trimmed by 9 bases and the J gene end by 5 bases; junction bases not matched to a gene: 4. CDR3 nucleotides: TGTGCCAGCGATGGGACAGGGTATGGCTACACCTTC. It specifies CASDGTGYGYTF.

This rearrangement joins TRBV5-6 to TRBJ1-3; D is undetermined. The CDR3 sequence is 15 residues long. V lost 0 bases and J 2 bases, leaving 9 bases between the germline ends. Per the germline V gene, CDR1 is SGHDT and CDR2 is YYEEEE. CDR3 residues: CASSLVLQPGNTIYF. CDR3 bases: TGTGCCAGCAGCTTGGTTTTACAGCCTGGAAACACCATATATTTT.

The V call is TRBV21-1, the J call TRBJ2-3; the listed D gene, TRBD1, was not tested against the DNA. TRBV21-1 is a listed pseudogene. The CDR3 contains 16 residues. CDR3 nucleotides: TGTGCCAGCAGCAAAGGTAGGACAGGGGGCACAGATACGCAGTATTTT. It is translated as CASSKGRTGGTDTQYF.

This rearrangement joins TRBV5-4 to TRBJ2-3; 9 bases fit TRBD2. Germline-derived CDR1 and CDR2 are SGHNT and YYREEE (reference sequence). V trimming: 3 bases; J trimming: 2 bases; junction bases outside the gene matches: 7. This CDR3 has 16 residues. CDR3 sequence reads: CASSWGLAGSTDTQYF. CDR3 coding DNA: TGTGCCAGCAGCTGGGGACTAGCCGGTTCCACAGATACGCAGTATTTT.

The rearrangement uses TRBV5-6 and TRBJ1-5; no clear D gene. Germline CDR1 SGHDT, CDR2 YYEEEE. Trimming shortened V by 0 bases and J by 4 bases, and 14 bases separated the two germline ends. CDR3 length: 16 residues. This CDR3 reads CASSLGDGSGNQPQHF. CDR3 nucleotides: TGTGCCAGCAGCTTGGGAGACGGGTCGGGGAATCAGCCCCAGCATTTT.

The chain recombines TRBV21-1 with TRBJ1-1; TRBD1 is taken as the D call from the table, unchecked against the DNA. TRBV21-1 is shown as a pseudogene. This CDR3 contains 13 residues. DNA of the CDR3: TGTGCCAGCAGCAGGGGGGACAGGAATGAAGCTTTCTTT. Protein product: CASSRGDRNEAFF.

This clone is a singleton in its sample. V gene TRBV28 combines with J gene TRBJ2-1; TRBD2 matches 14 bases. After removal of 5 bases from V and 2 bases from J, the junction contained 8 bases not matched to a gene. The germline CDR1 and CDR2 sequences are MDHEN and SYDVKM. The CDR3 contains 18 residues. The CDR3 region is CASSIRATSGRAYNEQFF. In DNA, the CDR3 is TGTGCCAGCAGTATCAGGGCGACTAGCGGGAGGGCCTACAATGAGCAGTTCTTC.

The CDR3 spells CASSLVSGSETQYF. The DNA for the CDR3 is TGTGCCAGCAGTTTAGTAAGCGGGAGTGAGACCCAGTACTTC. The V gene is TRBV27, the J gene TRBJ2-5; 8 nucleotides match TRBD2. This CDR3 has 14 amino acids. With V trimmed by 2 bases and J by 5 bases, 4 bases remained unmatched. The germline CDR1 and CDR2 sequences are MNHEY and SMNVEV (reference sequence).

This chain uses TRBV27 with TRBJ2-5; D uncertain. The V gene lost 7 bases and the J gene lost 1 base, with 16 bases spanning the gap. CDR1 is MNHEY, CDR2 SMNVEV, per germline (reference sequence). CDR3 length equals 15 residues. CDR3 nucleotide sequence: TGTGCCAGCACCGAAACACCTGCGGCCCAAGAGACCCAGTACTTC. Amino acids: CASTETPAAQETQYF.

The chain joins TRBV28 to TRBJ2-2, with D possibly matching TRBD1 (6 bases). From germline, CDR1 is MDHEN and CDR2 SYDVKM. The length of the CDR3 is 14 residues. Trimming removed 10 bases from V and 4 bases from J, with 16 bases in between. The CDR3 is CATPDGQSTGELFF. Here the CDR3 DNA reads TGTGCCACTCCGGACGGACAGTCCACCGGGGAGCTGTTTTTT.

V usage is TRBV5-1 and J usage is TRBJ2-5; D possibly corresponds to TRBD2 (5 bases). The CDR3 runs to 18 residues. Trimming removed 4 bases from V and 5 bases from J, with 27 bases in between. In germline, CDR1 is SGHRS, CDR2 YFSETQ. In nucleotides, the CDR3 is TGCGCCAGCAGCCCTCTACCGGGGAACTCGAGGTCGGGGGAGACCCAGTACTTC. It yields the protein CASSPLPGNSRSGETQYF.

As regards this clone: The junction differs from germline at one of its ends, possibly a read error. The chain is built from TRBV18 and TRBJ2-2; D is possibly TRBD1 (7 bases). Germline V CDR1 and CDR2: KGHSH, LQKENI. The CDR3 loop spans 17 amino acids. The CDR3 region has the DNA TGTGCCGGCTCACCACCCAGGGGGGCCGCTAACACCGGGGAGCTGTTTTTT. Translating it yields CAGSPPRGAANTGELFF.

The chain joins TRBV6-1 to TRBJ2-7; 9 nucleotides agree with TRBD1. V gave up 6 bases and J gave up 2 bases; unmatched junction bases: 2. Germline-derived CDR1 and CDR2 are MNHNS and SASEGT. There are 13 residues in the CDR3. The CDR3 DNA reads TGTGCCAGCAGCGGGACAGGGCCCTACGAGCAGTACTTC. Protein product: CASSGTGPYEQYF.

This chain uses TRBV5-1 with TRBJ2-7; tentative D call: TRBD2 (5 bases). Trimming removed 2 bases from V and 4 bases from J, with 7 bases in between. This CDR3 is 12 amino acids long. Germline V gives CDR1 SGHRS, CDR2 YFSETQ. CDR3 loop: CASSFTGYEQYF. The CDR3 DNA is TGCGCCAGCAGCTTCACGGGGTACGAGCAGTACTTC. The complete variable domain, with remaining parts taken from reference TRBV5-1 and TRBJ2-7, reads KAGVTQTPRYLIKTRGQQVTLSCSPISGHRSVSWYQQTPGQGLQFLFEYFSETQRNKGNFPGRFSGRQFSNSRSEMNVSTLELGDSALYLCASSFTGYEQYFGPGTRLTVT.

This CDR3 reads CASSVDPGNTGELFF. CDR3 DNA: TGTGCCAGCAGCGTAGACCCGGGGAACACCGGGGAGCTGTTTTTT. The V gene is TRBV9, the J gene TRBJ2-2; D ambiguous. Per the germline V gene, CDR1 is SGDLS and CDR2 is YYNGEE. The CDR3 spans 15 residues. Trimming removed 0 bases at V and 1 base at J, with 7 bases between.

This clone occurred once. This chain joins TRBV29-1 and TRBJ2-1, with 8 nucleotides matching TRBD1. The V segment lost 5 bases and the J segment 2 bases; nucleotides outside the gene matches: 5. The length of the CDR3 is 14 residues. Germline V gives CDR1 SQVTM, CDR2 ANQGSEA. The CDR3 DNA follows: TGCAGCGTTACGACAGGGGAAGCCTACAATGAGCAGTTCTTC. This gives the protein CSVTTGEAYNEQFF.

In its sample, this clone was seen a few times. V gene TRBV6-5 combines with J gene TRBJ1-1; 9 bases are a match to TRBD1. V was pared by 5 bases and J by 1 base, with 5 bases of the junction left unmatched. From germline, CDR1 is MNHEY and CDR2 SVGAGI. This CDR3 is built from 15 residues. The CDR3 reads CASSPLGQGNTEAFF. Written as DNA, the CDR3 is TGTGCCAGCAGTCCCTTGGGACAGGGGAACACTGAAGCTTTCTTT.

The V and J genes are TRBV5-4 and TRBJ2-3; 8 nucleotides align to TRBD1. V was clipped by 3 bases and J by 6 bases; unmatched bases: 15. The CDR3 has 17 residues. Germline CDR1 is SGHNT and CDR2 is YYREEE (reference sequence). The CDR3 reads CASSYSDRGKLEDTQYF. The DNA for the CDR3 is TGTGCCAGCAGCTACTCTGACAGGGGAAAACTTGAGGATACGCAGTATTTT.

V gene TRBV6-5 combines with J gene TRBJ1-1; 7 nucleotides line up with TRBD1. CDR1 is MNHEY, CDR2 SVGAGI, per germline. This CDR3 is 14 amino acids long. The ends lost 4 bases at V and 2 bases at J; junction bases unmatched: 4. CDR3 sequence reads: CASSFGQVNTEAFF. DNA of the CDR3: TGTGCCAGCAGTTTCGGACAGGTCAACACTGAAGCTTTCTTT.

The rearrangement uses TRBV11-2 and TRBJ1-2; weak D call: TRBD1 (6 bases). CDR1 SGHAT and CDR2 FQNNGV come from the germline V gene. This CDR3 has 15 amino acids. Trimming cost V 7 bases and J 4 bases, with 19 bases left between them. The CDR3 DNA follows: TGTGCCAGCACCCTGGCCAGGGGCGCTTTCTATGGCTACACCTTC. This translates into CASTLARGAFYGYTF.

The genes are TRBV6-1 and TRBJ1-2; 7 bases agree with TRBD1. This CDR3 contains 15 residues. CDR1 and CDR2 from the germline V gene are MNHNS and SASEGT. Germline trimming cut 4 bases from V and 4 bases from J; bases unmatched to any gene: 9. CDR3 region: CASSVGRGQVYGYTF. The CDR3 DNA is TGTGCCAGCAGTGTTGGAAGGGGGCAGGTCTATGGCTACACCTTC.

The chain recombines TRBV30 with TRBJ2-1; weak D call: TRBD2 (5 bases). The CDR3 is 14 residues long. Germline V gene data show CDR1 as GTSNPN and CDR2 as SVGIG (reference sequence). Trimming cost V 2 bases and J 15 bases, with 23 bases left between them. The CDR3 nucleotides read TGTGCCTGGAGTCTTTTCCTCGGGCCCACTGGAGGGTTCTTC. Protein: CAWSLFLGPTGGFF.